One TCR beta chain is described in this entry. Its antigen is not identified. This specimen belongs to a study of identifying expanded T cells in peripheral blood. The study, taken as a whole, reports: Technical replicates showed approximately 1.2 changed clones; around two weeks about 16; four weeks 19. Across healthy donors, higher total template counts meant significantly greater roughly 2-week count variance.

The CDR3 loop spans 15 amino acids. With 8 bases clipped from V and 3 bases from J, the junction kept 11 bases outside the gene matches. CDR1 is LNHDA and CDR2 is SQIVND in the germline V gene (reference sequence). No infections or other immune events were documented during collection. Method: immunoSEQ multiplex PCR; TCRdb's copy keeps in-frame clones and lacks some. The table lists around 120,000 clones, around 88% of them singletons. This chain uses TRBV19 with TRBJ1-2, with TRBD1 matching over 8 bases. The sequencing input was blood. The TCR comes from a person aged 18-70 years in good health. The CDR3 protein is CASLPPTGVDYGYTF. The CDR3 bases are TGTGCCAGTCTCCCCCCGACAGGGGTGGACTATGGCTACACCTTC.